This T cell receptor beta chain comes out of a study of technical replicates of blood from a handful of donors. Germline V gene sequence: CDR1 ENHRY, CDR2 SYGVKD. Trimming pared 0 bases from V and 7 bases from J, leaving 13 bases between. This CDR3 has 14 amino acids. Repertoires were generated with immunoSEQ multiplex PCR, while TCRdb's copy carries only in-frame clones and drops some. The table includes 70,000 or so clones, roughly 90% detected once. Sequencing input: T cells isolated from PBMCs. This TCR was sampled from a human donor in good health. The V gene is TRBV10-3, the J gene TRBJ2-7, with D unclear. CDR3 sequence (DNA): TGTGCCATCAGTGAGTCGGGCAGCTGGAAGGAGCAGTACTTC. Its protein is CAISESGSWKEQYF.